A single TCR beta chain is shown here with its context. This clone was seen a few times. No antigen is known for it. Nothing much larger sits one base from this clone, and base qualities are not available. The data are from a study of cytomegalovirus exposure and HLA in healthy donors (dated by TCRdb to about 2017). Study-wide context: In an earlier analysis of 450 to 750 of the donors, around 290 Gb of sequence data and 95 million to 130 million unique TCR beta sequences from about 180 million T cells were reported. To study patterns of TCR occurrence, a later analysis re-analyzed previously published TCR beta repertoires from 700 or so donors and added high-resolution HLA genotyping. The study profiled the T cell repertoires of hundreds of subjects by immunosequencing and related them to cytomegalovirus serostatus. Among about 410 genotyped donors of the cohort, an average of approximately 240,000 unique TCR beta nucleotide sequences was sequenced per donor, of which about 19% were non-productive. Roughly 300 gigabases of sequencing data and tens of millions of unique TCR sequences were included in an early release covering about 600 HLA-typed donors. The aim of the study was to test whether cataloging public T cell receptors could identify signatures of past pathogen exposure. Typing coverage varied by locus: 629-630 donors for A, B, C, DRB1 and DQB1; approximately 560 for DQA1; about 600 for DPA1; fewer than 480 for DPB1. An earlier analysis of 587 of the donors applied high-throughput TCR beta sequencing to assess whether each TCR beta V gene segment acted as functional or pseudogenic. All discovery cohort repertoires had been generated using a single sequencing platform. Among the approximately 430 genotyped donors, about 85% belonged to the genetic ancestry cluster associated with self-reported Caucasian donors. Four or five DR-DQ haplotypes were handled as single units for association and clustering because linkage in the cohort was strong. In addition to the first cohort of approximately 650 subjects, a separate validation cohort of some 120 different subjects was used. Donor age, sex, ethnicity and CMV serostatus were compiled together with the repertoire data. Class I and class II HLA loci were covered by the typing at four-digit resolution. Rather than drawing on any new phenotypic data, the later analysis identified candidate immune exposures from TCR beta sequences and the way those sequences occurred across donors. To predict cytomegalovirus infection status, the study combined high-throughput TCR immunosequencing, statistical association of individual TCRs with disease status, and machine learning. A later genetic analysis used genome-wide SNP genotypes for about three fifths of the 666 donors, treating that subset as a discovery cohort. Points the paper makes about the study in general: A cluster of highly shared sequence variants was judged likely to be a technical artifact of the sequencing pipeline. The presence/absence analyses assumed that sequencing depth was roughly uniform across donors, and that assumption may not be true. An association between a missense DCLRE1C variant and V-gene and J-gene trimming of TCR beta chains was found in a later genetic analysis and replicated in an independent cohort. A later analysis reported that several top co-occurrence clusters appeared linked to parvovirus B19, influenza, CMV and Epstein-Barr virus. Assigning TCR associations to individual alleles was difficult when HLA alleles, especially DR and DQ, strongly co-occurred. Compared with the roughly 670-donor mean, donors in an Asian-associated ancestry cluster had fewer N-insertions in productive TCRs, according to a later genetic analysis. The authors suggested that the approach could potentially be generalized to other disease states and immunological phenotypes. Across donors, most TCR sequences were observed very rarely, whereas some public TCRs were present in many individuals. In vitro tests confirmed that three of the cytomegalovirus-associated TCR beta chains recognize cytomegalovirus antigens. Some IMGT-functional V segments, including TRBV6-2 and TRBV6-3, could not be distinguished by the 87-base-pair reads and were therefore excluded. A later analysis associated 15,000 to 20,000 TCR beta sequences with specific HLA alleles at a false discovery rate of 0.05. Around 16 rarely observed V segments, including chromosome 9 orphons, were excluded from the earlier analysis of just under 600 of the donors because counts were too low. In a later analysis, most CMV-associated TCR beta chains were found to appear HLA-restricted, with HLA associations seemingly driven largely by CMV exposure. The cohort was sequenced for TCR beta chains only, and without alpha or paired-chain data the features that could be detected were limited. A further reported finding was that TCR beta sequences accurately predicted the HLA-A and HLA-B alleles for most subjects in the first cohort. The study listed approximately 150 TCR beta chains as associated with cytomegalovirus. Linkage disequilibrium might explain the correlated functional status among segregating V segments, but an unknown experimental factor could not be excluded. HLA typing was unavailable for some donors at each locus, so association tests used only the typed subset. Cytomegalovirus status was reported to be diagnosed by the classifier with high specificity and sensitivity in both the original and validation cohorts. A later analysis found that TCR association rates varied across HLA loci, with DRB1 alleles showing the most associated TCRs and HLA-C alleles the fewest. Immune exposure information for the cohort was limited to CMV serostatus. In an earlier analysis of 587 of the donors, most TCR beta V segments appeared in productive rearrangements about 87% or about 30% of the time, broadly matching IMGT annotations. A later analysis found that HLA-associated TCR beta chains were more clonally expanded and had lower generation probabilities than equally common non-associated chains.

The library was generated by the immunoSEQ multiplex PCR assay. For the multiplex PCR, a mixture combining 60 forward primers for TCR Vbeta segments and 13 reverse primers for TCR Jbeta segments was used. The CDR3 region of rearranged TCR beta genes was amplified from genomic DNA by a multiplex PCR assay. Amplified TCR beta libraries were sequenced as 87-base-pair reads on the Illumina HiSeq System. The authors' pipeline ran thus. In a later analysis, some 80 million unique TCR beta chains were counted across the 690 or so repertoires, and approximately 11 million of these chains were shared by at least two donors. To remove PCR and sequencing errors, raw reads were error-corrected and collapsed into unique sequences using a nearest-neighbor algorithm that merged closely related sequences. To assign V, D and J gene segments, CDR3 sequences were aligned to IMGT reference sequences. Each retained sequence needed at least a six-nucleotide match to both a V gene segment and a J gene segment. A rearrangement counted as productive if the CDR3 had no stop codons and remained in frame with V and J, and every other rearrangement counted as non-productive. Following IMGT convention, CDR3 was defined as the stretch from the second conserved V-encoded cysteine to the conserved J-encoded phenylalanine. Sequences without an unambiguous match to a single V gene segment were excluded from the earlier analysis of a few hundred of the donors. In an earlier analysis of approximately 500 of the donors, a V segment was called functional when productive rearrangements were above 56.7%, and segregating when the standard deviation between donors exceeded 5%. A statistical classification framework was developed to diagnose cytomegalovirus status using the catalog of TCR beta chain sequences. In a later analysis, V and J genes were assigned by comparing TCR nucleotide sequences against IMGT/GENE-DB human TR gene sequences. In a later analysis, CDR3 sequences and most-parsimonious VDJ recombination scenarios were assigned using the TCRdist pipeline. A later analysis defined each TCR beta chain by its CDR3 amino acid sequence plus V-gene family, and excluded reads lacking a unique V-gene family. As a way to deal with suspected cross-contamination and a sequencing artifact, a later analysis dropped approximately 590 nucleotide sequences that were highly shared and had low generation probability. In a later analysis, a clonal expansion index for each public chain was calculated from normalized within-repertoire ranks of inferred template counts. A later analysis computed generation probabilities with a VDJ recombination model fitted to out-of-frame rearrangements, and checked the results against IGoR. Hypergeometric tests were used in a later analysis to score TCR-TCR, TCR-HLA and TCR-CMV co-occurrence, with a repertoire-size bias correction applied to the TCR pairs. False discovery rates were estimated in a later analysis by permuting HLA or CMV assignments 20 times. In a later analysis, co-occurring TCRs were grouped using DBSCAN, and TCRdist sequence similarity was added for clustering within HLA-allele-positive subsets. Repertoires with fewer than 30,000 or more than 120,000 public chains were left out of co-occurrence clustering, as were several repertoires with anomalous nucleotide sharing. As stored in TCRdb, this immuneACCESS dataset retains in-frame rearrangements with V and J assigned. A fraction of the clones does not appear; measured against another copy, unresolved V genes explain less than half of the discrepancy, and the remainder lacks a known reason. That table gives V, J and clone size, and the DNA gave D and trimming. For this sample the table gives around 300,000 clones, of which just over 70% were detected only once. The top ten constitute about 2.2% of the sample.

The cohort comprised 666 healthy bone marrow donors. At the time of sampling, all cohort members were nominally healthy, though unrecorded immune exposures were likely present. The donor was CMV seronegative and was included in the group of a few hundred seronegative cohort members. A peripheral blood sample was provided by each donor, and peripheral blood mononuclear cells were used for TCR beta sequencing. The Qiagen DNeasy Blood Extraction Kit was used to extract genomic DNA from the blood cell samples. CDR1 and CDR2 were assigned from the germline V gene as SNHLY and FYNNEI. Here V drops 4 bases and J drops 5 bases, and the junction holds 7 bases not matched to any gene. The CDR3 starts with the cysteine, ends with the phenylalanine, and has 16 residues. Only the CDR3 part of the read is kept: 48 bases, read in frame from the first base.

The chain is made from TRBV2 and TRBJ1-5, with 11 central nucleotides matching TRBD1. This TCR was recovered from a female donor in good health and CMV-seronegative. Material for sequencing was PBMCs. The DNA reads as follows: TGTGCCAGCAGTGCTTACCGGGACAGGGGGGATCAGCCCCAGCATTTT. It translates to CASSAYRDRGDQPQHF.